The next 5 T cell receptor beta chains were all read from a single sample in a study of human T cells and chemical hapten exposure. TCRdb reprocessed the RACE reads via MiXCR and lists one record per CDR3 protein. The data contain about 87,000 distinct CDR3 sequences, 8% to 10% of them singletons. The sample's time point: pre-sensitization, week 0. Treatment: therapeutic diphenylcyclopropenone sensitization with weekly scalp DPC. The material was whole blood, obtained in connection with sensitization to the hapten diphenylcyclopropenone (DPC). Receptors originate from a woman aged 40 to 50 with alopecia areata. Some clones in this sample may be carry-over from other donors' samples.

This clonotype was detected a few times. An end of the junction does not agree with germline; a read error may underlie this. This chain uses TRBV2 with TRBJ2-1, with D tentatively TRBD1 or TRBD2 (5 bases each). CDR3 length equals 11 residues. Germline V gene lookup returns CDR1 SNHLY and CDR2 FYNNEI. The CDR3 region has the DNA TGTGCCAGCAGGGGGACCCCCGGCACGGTCTTC. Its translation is CASRGTPGTVF.

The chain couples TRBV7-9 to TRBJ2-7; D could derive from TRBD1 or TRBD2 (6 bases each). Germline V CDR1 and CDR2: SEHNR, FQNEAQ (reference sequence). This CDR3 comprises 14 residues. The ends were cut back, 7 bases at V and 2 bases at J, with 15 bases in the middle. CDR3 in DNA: TGTGCCAGCACGGCACAGGGAGGTCCCTACGAGCAGTACTTC. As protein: CASTAQGGPYEQYF.

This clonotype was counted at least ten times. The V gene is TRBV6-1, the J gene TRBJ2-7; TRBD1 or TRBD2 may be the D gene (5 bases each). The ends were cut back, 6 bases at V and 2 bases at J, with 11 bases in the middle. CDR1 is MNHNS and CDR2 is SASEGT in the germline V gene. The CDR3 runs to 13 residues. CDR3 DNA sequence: TGTGCCAGCAGACCGGGGCAAACCTACGAGCAGTACTTC. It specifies CASRPGQTYEQYF.

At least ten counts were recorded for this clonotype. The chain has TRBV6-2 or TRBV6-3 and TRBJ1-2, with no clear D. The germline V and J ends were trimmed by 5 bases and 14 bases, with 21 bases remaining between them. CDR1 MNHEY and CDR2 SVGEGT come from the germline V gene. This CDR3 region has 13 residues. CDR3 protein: CASSLFRLDGGTF. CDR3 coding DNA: TGTGCCAGCAGTCTTTTCAGGCTTGACGGTGGAACCTTC.

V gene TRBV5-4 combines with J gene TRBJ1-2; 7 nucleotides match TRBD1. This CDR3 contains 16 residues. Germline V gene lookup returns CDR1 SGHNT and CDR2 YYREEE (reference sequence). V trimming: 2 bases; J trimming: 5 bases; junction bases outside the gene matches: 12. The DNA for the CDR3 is TGTGCCAGCAGCTTTGGGGGGGGACAGCTGGGATATGGCTACACCTTC. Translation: CASSFGGGQLGYGYTF. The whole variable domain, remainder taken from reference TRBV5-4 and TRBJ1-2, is ETGVTQSPTHLIKTRGQQVTLRCSSQSGHNTVSWYQQALGQGPQFIFQYYREEENGRGNFPPRFSGLQFPNYSSELNVNALELDDSALYLCASSFGGGQLGYGYTFGSGTRLTVV.